The clone carrying this T cell receptor (beta chain) was seen many times. Antigen: not known. As the method for making TCR beta libraries, quantitative 5'-RACE with molecular barcodes was used. In TCRdb, the 5' RACE reads were re-called with MiXCR into one record per CDR3 protein. This table has tens of thousands of distinct CDR3 sequences, roughly 2.5% appearing once. This entry belongs to a study of CD8 T cells in ankylosing spondylitis. Study findings and constraints: With a CD8+ phenotype, disease-linked clones were relatively rare in peripheral blood.

V gave up 4 bases and J gave up 6 bases; unmatched junction bases: 7. The germline gives CDR1 SGDLS, CDR2 YYNGEE. The CDR3 loop spans 13 amino acids. The specimen was blood, either unsorted or a sorted T cell fraction (not recorded which). This sequence was found in a female donor with ankylosing spondylitis or in good health (not recorded which). The V and J genes are TRBV9 and TRBJ2-7, with TRBD2 matching over 7 bases. CDR3: CASSPQTGGEQYF. The CDR3 region has the DNA TGTGCCAGCAGCCCTCAGACGGGGGGCGAGCAGTACTTC.